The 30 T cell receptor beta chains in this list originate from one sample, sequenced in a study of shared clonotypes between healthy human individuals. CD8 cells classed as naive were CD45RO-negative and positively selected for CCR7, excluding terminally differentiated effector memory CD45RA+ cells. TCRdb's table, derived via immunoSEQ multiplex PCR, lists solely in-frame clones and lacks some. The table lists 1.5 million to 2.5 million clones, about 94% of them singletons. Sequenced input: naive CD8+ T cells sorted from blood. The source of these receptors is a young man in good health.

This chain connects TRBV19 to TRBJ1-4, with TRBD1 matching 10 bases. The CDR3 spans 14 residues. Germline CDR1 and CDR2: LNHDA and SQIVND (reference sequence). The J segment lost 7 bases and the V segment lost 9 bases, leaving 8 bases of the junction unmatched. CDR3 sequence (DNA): TGTGCCAGCGACGCCGGGACAGGGGTTGAAAAACTGTTTTTT. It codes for CASDAGTGVEKLFF.

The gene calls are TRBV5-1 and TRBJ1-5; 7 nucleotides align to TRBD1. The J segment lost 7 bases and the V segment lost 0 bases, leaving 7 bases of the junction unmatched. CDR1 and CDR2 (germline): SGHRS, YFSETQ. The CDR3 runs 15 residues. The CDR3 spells CASSLGGQVDQPQHF. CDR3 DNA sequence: TGCGCCAGCAGCTTGGGCGGACAGGTCGACCAGCCCCAGCATTTT.

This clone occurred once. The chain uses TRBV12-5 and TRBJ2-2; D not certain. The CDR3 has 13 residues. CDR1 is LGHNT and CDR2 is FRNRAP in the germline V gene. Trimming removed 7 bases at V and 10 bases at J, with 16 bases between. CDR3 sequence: CASDQYDPSELFF. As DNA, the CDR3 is TGTGCTAGTGACCAATACGACCCCTCGGAGCTGTTTTTT.

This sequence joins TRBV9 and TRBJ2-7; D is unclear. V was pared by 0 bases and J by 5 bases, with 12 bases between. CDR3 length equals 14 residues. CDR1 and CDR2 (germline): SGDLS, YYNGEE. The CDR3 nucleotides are TGTGCCAGCAGCGTAGTGTCGAGCGTCAACGAGCAGTACTTC. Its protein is CASSVVSSVNEQYF.

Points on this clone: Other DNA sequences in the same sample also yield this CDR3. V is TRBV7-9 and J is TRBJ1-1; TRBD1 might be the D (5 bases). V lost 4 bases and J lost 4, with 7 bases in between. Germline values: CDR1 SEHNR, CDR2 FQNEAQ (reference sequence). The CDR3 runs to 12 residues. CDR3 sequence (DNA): TGTGCCAGCAGCTCTACAGGCACTGAAGCTTTCTTT. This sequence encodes CASSSTGTEAFF.

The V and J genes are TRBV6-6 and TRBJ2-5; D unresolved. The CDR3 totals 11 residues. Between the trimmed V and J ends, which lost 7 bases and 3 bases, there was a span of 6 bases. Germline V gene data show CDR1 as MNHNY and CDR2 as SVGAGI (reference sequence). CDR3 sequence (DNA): TGTGCCAGCACTAGGAAAGAGACCCAGTACTTC. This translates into CASTRKETQYF.

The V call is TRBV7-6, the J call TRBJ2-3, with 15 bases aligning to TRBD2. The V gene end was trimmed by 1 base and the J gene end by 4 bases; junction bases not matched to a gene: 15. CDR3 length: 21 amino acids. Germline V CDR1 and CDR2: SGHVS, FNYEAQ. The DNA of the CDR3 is TGTGCCAGCAGCTTAGAACGGACAGCTGGACTAGCGGGAGGGAGGGCAGATACGCAGTATTTT. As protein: CASSLERTAGLAGGRADTQYF.

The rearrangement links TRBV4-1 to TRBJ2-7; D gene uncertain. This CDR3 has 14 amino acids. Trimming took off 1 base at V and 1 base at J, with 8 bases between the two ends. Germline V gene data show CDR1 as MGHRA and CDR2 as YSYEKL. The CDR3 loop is CASSQVISSYEQYF. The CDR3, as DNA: TGCGCCAGCAGCCAAGTTATTAGTTCCTACGAGCAGTACTTC.

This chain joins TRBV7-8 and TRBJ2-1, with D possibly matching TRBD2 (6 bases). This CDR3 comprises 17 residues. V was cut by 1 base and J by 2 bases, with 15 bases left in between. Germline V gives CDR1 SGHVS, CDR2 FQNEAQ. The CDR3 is CASSLVGGGGAYNEQFF. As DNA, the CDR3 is TGTGCCAGCAGCTTAGTAGGAGGTGGCGGGGCCTACAATGAGCAGTTCTTC.

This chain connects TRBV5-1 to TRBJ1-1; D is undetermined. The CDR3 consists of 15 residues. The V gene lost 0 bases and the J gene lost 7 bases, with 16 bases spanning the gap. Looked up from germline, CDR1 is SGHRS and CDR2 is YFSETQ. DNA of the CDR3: TGCGCCAGCAGCTTGGAGTCGGGAGTTGATTTTGAAGCTTTCTTT. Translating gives CASSLESGVDFEAFF.

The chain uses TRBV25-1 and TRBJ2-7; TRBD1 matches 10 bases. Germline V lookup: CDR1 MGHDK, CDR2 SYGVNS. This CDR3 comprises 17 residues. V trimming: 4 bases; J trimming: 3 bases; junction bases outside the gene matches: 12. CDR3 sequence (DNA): TGTGCCAGCAGTGGGCCCGGGACAGGGGACCCCGGCTACGAGCAGTACTTC. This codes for CASSGPGTGDPGYEQYF.

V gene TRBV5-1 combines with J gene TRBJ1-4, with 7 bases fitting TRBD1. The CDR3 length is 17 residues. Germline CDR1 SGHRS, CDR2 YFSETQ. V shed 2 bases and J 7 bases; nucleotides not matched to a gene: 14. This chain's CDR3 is CASSFQDTGARSEKLFF. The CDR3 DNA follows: TGCGCCAGCAGCTTCCAGGACACAGGGGCCCGGAGTGAAAAACTGTTTTTT.

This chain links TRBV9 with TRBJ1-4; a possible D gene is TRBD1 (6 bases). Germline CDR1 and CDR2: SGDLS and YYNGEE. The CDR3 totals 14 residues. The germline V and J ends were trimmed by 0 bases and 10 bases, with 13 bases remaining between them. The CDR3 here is CASSVAGGVGKLFF. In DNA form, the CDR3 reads TGTGCCAGCAGCGTAGCGGGGGGCGTTGGAAAACTGTTTTTT.

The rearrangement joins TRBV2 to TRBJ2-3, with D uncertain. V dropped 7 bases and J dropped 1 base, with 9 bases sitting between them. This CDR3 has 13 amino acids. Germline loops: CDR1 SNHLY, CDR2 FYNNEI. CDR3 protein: CASTGLGTDTQYF. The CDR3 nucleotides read TGTGCCAGCACTGGGCTTGGCACAGATACGCAGTATTTT.

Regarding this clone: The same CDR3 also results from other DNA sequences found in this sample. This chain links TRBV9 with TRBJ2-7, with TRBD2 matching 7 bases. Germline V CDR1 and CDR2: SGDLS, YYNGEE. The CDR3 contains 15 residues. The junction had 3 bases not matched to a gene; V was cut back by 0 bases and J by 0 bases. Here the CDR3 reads CASSVEGGSSYEQYF. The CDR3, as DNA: TGTGCCAGCAGCGTAGAGGGCGGGAGCTCCTACGAGCAGTACTTC.

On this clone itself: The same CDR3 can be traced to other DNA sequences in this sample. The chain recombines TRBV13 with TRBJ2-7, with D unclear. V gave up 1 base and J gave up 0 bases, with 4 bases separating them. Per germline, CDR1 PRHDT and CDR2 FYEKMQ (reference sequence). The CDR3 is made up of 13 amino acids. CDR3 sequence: CASSLEGSYEQYF. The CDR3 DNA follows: TGTGCCAGCAGCTTAGAGGGCTCCTACGAGCAGTACTTC.

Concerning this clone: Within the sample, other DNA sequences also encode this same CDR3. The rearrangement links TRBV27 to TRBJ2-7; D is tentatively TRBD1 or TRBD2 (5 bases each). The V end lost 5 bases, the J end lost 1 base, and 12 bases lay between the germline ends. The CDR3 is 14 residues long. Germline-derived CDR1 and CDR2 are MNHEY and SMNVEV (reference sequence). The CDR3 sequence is CASSPSGRSYEQYF. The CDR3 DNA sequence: TGTGCCAGCAGTCCGTCGGGACGGTCCTACGAGCAGTACTTC.

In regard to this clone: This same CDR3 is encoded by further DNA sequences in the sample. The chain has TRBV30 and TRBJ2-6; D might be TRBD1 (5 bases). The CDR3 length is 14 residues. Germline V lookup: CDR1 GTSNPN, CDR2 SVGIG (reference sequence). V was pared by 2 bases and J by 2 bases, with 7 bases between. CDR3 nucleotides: TGTGCCTGGAGTCAGGGTGCTGGGGCCAACGTCCTGACTTTC. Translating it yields CAWSQGAGANVLTF. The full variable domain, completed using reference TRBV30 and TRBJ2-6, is SQTIHQWPATLVQPVGSPLSLECTVEGTSNPNLYWYRQAAGRGLQLLFYSVGIGQISSEVPQNLSASRPQDRQFILSSKKLLLSDSGFYLCAWSQGAGANVLTFGAGSRLTVL.

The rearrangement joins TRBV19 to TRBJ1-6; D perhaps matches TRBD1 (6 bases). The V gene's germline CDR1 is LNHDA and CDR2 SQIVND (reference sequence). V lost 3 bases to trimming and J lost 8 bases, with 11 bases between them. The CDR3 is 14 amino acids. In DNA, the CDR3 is TGTGCCAGTAGTATGGGGGGGGCGGATTCACCCCTCCACTTT. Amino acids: CASSMGGADSPLHF.

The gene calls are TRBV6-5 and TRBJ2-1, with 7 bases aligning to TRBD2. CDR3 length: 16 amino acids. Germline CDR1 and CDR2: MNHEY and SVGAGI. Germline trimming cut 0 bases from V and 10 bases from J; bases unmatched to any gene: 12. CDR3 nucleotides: TGTGCCAGCAGTTACTCGGCGGGAGAGAGGTTAGCCGAGCAGTTCTTC. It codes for CASSYSAGERLAEQFF.

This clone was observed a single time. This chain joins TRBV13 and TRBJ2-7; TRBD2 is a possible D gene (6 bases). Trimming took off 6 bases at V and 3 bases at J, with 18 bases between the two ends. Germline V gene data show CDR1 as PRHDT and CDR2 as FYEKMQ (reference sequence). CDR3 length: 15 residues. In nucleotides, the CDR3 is TGTGCCAGCAGTCCTCGCCCCAGGGAGGTCTACGAGCAGTACTTC. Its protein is CASSPRPREVYEQYF.

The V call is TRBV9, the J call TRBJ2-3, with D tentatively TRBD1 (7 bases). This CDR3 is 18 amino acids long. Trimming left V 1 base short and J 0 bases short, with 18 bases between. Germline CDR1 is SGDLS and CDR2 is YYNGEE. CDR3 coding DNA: TGTGCCAGCAGCGTATTTCAGGCGGGACAGATAAGCACAGATACGCAGTATTTT. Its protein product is CASSVFQAGQISTDTQYF.

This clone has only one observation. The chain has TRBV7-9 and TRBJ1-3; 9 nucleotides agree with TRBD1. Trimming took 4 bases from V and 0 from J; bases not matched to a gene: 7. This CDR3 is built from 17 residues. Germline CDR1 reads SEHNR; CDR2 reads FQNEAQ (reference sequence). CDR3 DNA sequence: TGTGCCAGCAGCTCCTGGACAGGGGACTACTCTGGAAACACCATATATTTT. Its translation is CASSSWTGDYSGNTIYF.

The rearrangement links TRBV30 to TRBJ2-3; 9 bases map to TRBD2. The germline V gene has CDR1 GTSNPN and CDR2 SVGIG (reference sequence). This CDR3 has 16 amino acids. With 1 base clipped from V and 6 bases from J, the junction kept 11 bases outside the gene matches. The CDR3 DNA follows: TGTGCCTGGAGTGGAGGAGGTAGCGGGAGCTGGGATACGCAGTATTTT. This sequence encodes CAWSGGGSGSWDTQYF.

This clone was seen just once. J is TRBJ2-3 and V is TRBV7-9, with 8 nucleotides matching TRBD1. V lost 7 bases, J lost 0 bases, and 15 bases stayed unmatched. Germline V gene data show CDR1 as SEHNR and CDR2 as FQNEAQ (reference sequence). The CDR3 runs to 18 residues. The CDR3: CASTTAGDRGLSTDTQYF. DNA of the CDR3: TGTGCCAGCACCACCGCCGGCGACAGGGGTCTTAGCACAGATACGCAGTATTTT.

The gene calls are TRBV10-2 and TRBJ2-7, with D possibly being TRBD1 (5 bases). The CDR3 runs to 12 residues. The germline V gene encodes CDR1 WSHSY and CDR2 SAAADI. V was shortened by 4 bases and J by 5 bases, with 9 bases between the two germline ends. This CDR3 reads CASSVGVHEQYF. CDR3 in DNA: TGCGCCAGCAGTGTAGGGGTCCACGAGCAGTACTTC.

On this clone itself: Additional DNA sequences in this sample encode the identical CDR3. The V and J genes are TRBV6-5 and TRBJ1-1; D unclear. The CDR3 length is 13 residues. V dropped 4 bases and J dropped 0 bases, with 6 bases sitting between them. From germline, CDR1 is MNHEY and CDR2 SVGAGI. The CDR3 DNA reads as TGTGCCAGCAGTTGGGAGTTGAACACTGAAGCTTTCTTT. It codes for CASSWELNTEAFF.

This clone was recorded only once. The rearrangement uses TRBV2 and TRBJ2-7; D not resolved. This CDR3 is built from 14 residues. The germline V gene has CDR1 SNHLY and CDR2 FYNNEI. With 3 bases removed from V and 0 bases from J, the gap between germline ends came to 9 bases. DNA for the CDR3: TGTGCCAGCAGTGATCCCAGAAGCTCCTACGAGCAGTACTTC. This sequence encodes CASSDPRSSYEQYF.

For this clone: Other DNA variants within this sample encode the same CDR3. DNA of the CDR3: TGTGCCAGCAGCTTGGTGCTAGCGGCCACAGATACGCAGTATTTT. It is translated as CASSLVLAATDTQYF. The chain links TRBV5-6 to TRBJ2-3; 7 nucleotides line up with TRBD2. The CDR3 sequence is 15 residues long. CDR1 and CDR2 from the germline V gene are SGHDT and YYEEEE. V was pared by 0 bases and J by 2 bases, with 3 bases of the junction left unmatched. Drawing the rest from reference TRBV5-6 and TRBJ2-3, the complete variable domain is DAGVTQSPTHLIKTRGQQVTLRCSPKSGHDTVSWYQQALGQGPQFIFQYYEEEERQRGNFPDRFSGHQFPNYSSELNVNALLLGDSALYLCASSLVLAATDTQYFGPGTRLTVL.

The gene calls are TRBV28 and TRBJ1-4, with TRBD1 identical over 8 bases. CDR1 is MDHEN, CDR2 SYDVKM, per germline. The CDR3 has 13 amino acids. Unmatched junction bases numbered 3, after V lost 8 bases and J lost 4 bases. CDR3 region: CASGTGYNEKLFF. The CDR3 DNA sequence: TGTGCCAGCGGGACAGGCTATAATGAAAAACTGTTTTTT.